This T cell receptor (beta chain) came from a study of blood T cell repertoires in COVID-19. The CDR3 is 13 residues long. Germline V gene data show CDR1 as MNHNS and CDR2 as SASEGT. Concerning this clone itself: The junction shows a germline mismatch at one end, possibly a read error.

Profiling relied on immunoSEQ multiplex PCR, and the TCRdb table lists in-frame clones only, not all of them. The data contain about 140,000 clones, around 87% of them seen just once; the ten biggest clones take up under 6%. This sequence was found in a human donor in a cohort sampled during active COVID-19. The chain uses TRBV6-1 and TRBJ2-7, with 7 bases fitting TRBD2. Sequencing was performed on peripheral blood. The CDR3 DNA reads as TGTGCCAGCAGTCAAGCGGGGAGCTACGAGCAGTACTTC. Protein: CASSQAGSYEQYF.